Listed here is a single T cell receptor beta chain. Unique molecular identifiers featured in how the TCRbeta library was prepared. TCRdb used MiXCR to reprocess the PCR reads, holding one entry per CDR3 protein. The table has roughly 500,000 distinct CDR3 sequences, under 15% seen once. These data come from a study of T-cell reconstitution after alpha-beta-depleted transplantation in children. Germline CDR1 LNHNV, CDR2 YYDKDF (reference sequence). CDR3 length equals 13 residues. V lost 5 bases and J lost 0, with 8 bases in between. The starting material was PBMCs from the stem cell graft donor, obtained from the stem cell graft. The origin of this receptor is a human donor who donated a stem cell graft to a child with combined immunodeficiency. This chain connects TRBV15 to TRBJ2-7; no clear D. CDR3 residues: CATSGSYSYEQYF. CDR3 nucleotide sequence: TGTGCCACCAGCGGGTCGTACTCCTACGAGCAGTACTTC.